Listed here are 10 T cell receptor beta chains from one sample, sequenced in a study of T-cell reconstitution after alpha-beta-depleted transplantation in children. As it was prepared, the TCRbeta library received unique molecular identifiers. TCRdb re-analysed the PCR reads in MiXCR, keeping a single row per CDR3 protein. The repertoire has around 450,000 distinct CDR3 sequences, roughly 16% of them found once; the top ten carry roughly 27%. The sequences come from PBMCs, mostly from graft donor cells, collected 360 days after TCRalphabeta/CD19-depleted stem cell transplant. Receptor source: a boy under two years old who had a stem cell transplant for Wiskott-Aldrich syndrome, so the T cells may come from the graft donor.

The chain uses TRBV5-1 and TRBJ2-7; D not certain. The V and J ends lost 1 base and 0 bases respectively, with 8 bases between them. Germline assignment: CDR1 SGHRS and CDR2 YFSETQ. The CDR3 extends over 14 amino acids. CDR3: CASSLWWGSYEQYF. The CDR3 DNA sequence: TGCGCCAGCAGCTTGTGGTGGGGCTCCTACGAGCAGTACTTC.

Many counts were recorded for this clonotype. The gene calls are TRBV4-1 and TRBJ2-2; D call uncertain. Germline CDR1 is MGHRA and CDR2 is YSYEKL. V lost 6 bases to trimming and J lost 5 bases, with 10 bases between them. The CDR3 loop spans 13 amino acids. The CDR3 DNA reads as TGCGCCAGCAGGCAACTGGGTACCGGGGAGCTGTTTTTT. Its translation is CASRQLGTGELFF.

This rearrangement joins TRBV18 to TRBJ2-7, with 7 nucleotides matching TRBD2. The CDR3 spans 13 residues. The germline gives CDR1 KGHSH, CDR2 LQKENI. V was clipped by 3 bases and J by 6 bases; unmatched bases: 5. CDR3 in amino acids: CASSPWWEGEQYF. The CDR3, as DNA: TGTGCCAGCTCACCTTGGTGGGAGGGCGAGCAGTACTTC.

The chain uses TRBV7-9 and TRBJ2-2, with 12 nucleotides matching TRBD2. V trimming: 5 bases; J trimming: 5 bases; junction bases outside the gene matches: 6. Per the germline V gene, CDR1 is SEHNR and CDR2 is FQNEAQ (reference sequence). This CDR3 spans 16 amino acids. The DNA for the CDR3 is TGTGCCAGCAGCCCCTCGACTAGCGGGAGAACCGGGGAGCTGTTTTTT. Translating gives CASSPSTSGRTGELFF.

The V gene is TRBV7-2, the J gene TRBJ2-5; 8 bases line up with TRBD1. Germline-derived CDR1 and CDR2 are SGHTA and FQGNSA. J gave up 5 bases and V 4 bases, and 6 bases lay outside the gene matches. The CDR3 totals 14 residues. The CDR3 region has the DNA TGTGCCAGCAGCTCCCGGACAGGGAACGAGACCCAGTACTTC. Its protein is CASSSRTGNETQYF.

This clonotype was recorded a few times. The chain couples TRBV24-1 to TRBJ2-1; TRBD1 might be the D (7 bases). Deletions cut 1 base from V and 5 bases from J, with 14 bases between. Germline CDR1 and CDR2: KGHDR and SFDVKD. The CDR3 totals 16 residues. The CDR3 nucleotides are TGTGCCACCAGTGATTTAGCCAGGGGGGATGACAATGAGCAGTTCTTC. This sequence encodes CATSDLARGDDNEQFF.

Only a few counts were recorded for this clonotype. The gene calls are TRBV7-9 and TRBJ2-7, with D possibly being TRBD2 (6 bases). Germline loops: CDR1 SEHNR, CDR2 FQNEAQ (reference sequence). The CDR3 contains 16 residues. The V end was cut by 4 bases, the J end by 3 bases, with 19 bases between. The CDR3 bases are TGTGCCAGCAGCTATTATGCGGCTAGCGCTAACTACGAGCAGTACTTC. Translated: CASSYYAASANYEQYF.

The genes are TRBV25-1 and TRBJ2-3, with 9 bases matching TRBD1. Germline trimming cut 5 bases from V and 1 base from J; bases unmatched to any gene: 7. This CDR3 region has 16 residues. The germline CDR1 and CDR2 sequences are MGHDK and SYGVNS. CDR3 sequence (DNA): TGTGCCAGCAGTTTGAACAGGGGGCTGGGCACAGATACGCAGTATTTT. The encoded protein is CASSLNRGLGTDTQYF.

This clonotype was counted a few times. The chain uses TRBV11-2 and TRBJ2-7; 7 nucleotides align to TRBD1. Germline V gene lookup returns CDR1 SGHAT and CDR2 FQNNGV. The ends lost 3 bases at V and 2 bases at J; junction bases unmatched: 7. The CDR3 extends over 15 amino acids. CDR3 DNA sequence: TGTGCCAGCAGCTTCCCCCGGGACAGAGCCTACGAGCAGTACTTC. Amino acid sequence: CASSFPRDRAYEQYF. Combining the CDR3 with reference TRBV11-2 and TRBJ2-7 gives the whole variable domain EAGVAQSPRYKIIEKRQSVAFWCNPISGHATLYWYQQILGQGPKLLIQFQNNGVVDDSQLPKDRFSAERLKGVDSTLKIQPAKLEDSAVYLCASSFPRDRAYEQYFGPGTRLTVT.

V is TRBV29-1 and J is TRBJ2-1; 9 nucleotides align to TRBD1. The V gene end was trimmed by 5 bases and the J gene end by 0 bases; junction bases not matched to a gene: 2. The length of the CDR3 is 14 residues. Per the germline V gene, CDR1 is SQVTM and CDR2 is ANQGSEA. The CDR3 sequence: CSVKTGGSYNEQFF. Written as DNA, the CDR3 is TGCAGCGTTAAGACAGGGGGCTCCTACAATGAGCAGTTCTTC.